The rows below give T cell receptor beta chains drawn from one sample of a study of cytomegalovirus exposure and HLA in healthy donors. Libraries were prepared by immunoSEQ multiplex PCR; TCRdb keeps only in-frame clonotypes and omits some of them. The sample lists about 97,000 clones, roughly 76% occurring once. The sequencing sample was made of PBMCs. The receptors originated from a man in his forties in good health and CMV-seronegative. Each CDR3 is given with its conserved first and last residue. Fields, in order: V gene, D gene, J gene, clone size, CDR3 protein, CDR3 DNA. The D gene is left open where the match is weak. Rows may omit the clone size; those that give it use once, few, many or a size class.

v_call: TRBV9
d_call: TRBD2
j_call: TRBJ2-7
clone_size: .
cdr3_aa: CASSVGGRSGGLGEQYF
cdr3_nt: TGTGCCAGCAGCGTAGGAGGTAGGAGCGGGGGCTTAGGGGAGCAGTACTTC

v_call: TRBV7-2
d_call: .
j_call: TRBJ2-3
clone_size: .
cdr3_aa: CASSFSPGTDTQYF
cdr3_nt: TGTGCCAGCAGCTTTAGCCCCGGGACAGATACGCAGTATTTT

v_call: TRBV5-1
d_call: .
j_call: TRBJ2-5
clone_size: .
cdr3_aa: CASSLYSGPETQYF
cdr3_nt: TGCGCCAGCAGCTTGTACTCAGGGCCGGAGACCCAGTACTTC

v_call: TRBV5-4
d_call: TRBD1
j_call: TRBJ2-5
clone_size: few
cdr3_aa: CASSSDRAETQYF
cdr3_nt: TGTGCCAGCAGCTCGGACAGGGCGGAGACCCAGTACTTC

v_call: TRBV4-2
d_call: TRBD2
j_call: TRBJ2-5
clone_size: .
cdr3_aa: CASSRTPGTSGETQYF
cdr3_nt: TGTGCCAGCAGCCGGACACCCGGGACTAGCGGGGAGACCCAGTACTTC

v_call: TRBV5-4
d_call: TRBD1
j_call: TRBJ1-2
clone_size: .
cdr3_aa: CASSRGTGDSGYTF
cdr3_nt: TGTGCCAGCAGCCGCGGGACAGGGGATAGTGGCTACACCTTC

v_call: TRBV5-1
d_call: TRBD1
j_call: TRBJ2-6
clone_size: few
cdr3_aa: CASSRGTGGSGANVLTF
cdr3_nt: TGCGCCAGCAGCCGGGGGACAGGTGGGTCTGGGGCCAACGTCCTGACTTTC

v_call: TRBV20-1
d_call: .
j_call: TRBJ1-1
clone_size: .
cdr3_aa: CSVRENTEAFF
cdr3_nt: TGCAGTGTTCGGGAGAACACTGAAGCTTTCTTT

v_call: TRBV5-4
d_call: TRBD2
j_call: TRBJ2-5
clone_size: .
cdr3_aa: CASSLEAGEETQYF
cdr3_nt: TGTGCCAGCAGCTTGGAAGCGGGGGAAGAGACCCAGTACTTC

v_call: TRBV4-3
d_call: TRBD2
j_call: TRBJ2-1
clone_size: .
cdr3_aa: CASSQERPAGVWNEQFF
cdr3_nt: TGCGCCAGCAGCCAAGAGAGACCTGCGGGGGTTTGGAATGAGCAGTTCTTC

v_call: TRBV5-1
d_call: TRBD2
j_call: TRBJ2-7
clone_size: .
cdr3_aa: CASSPGTSVTSYEQYF
cdr3_nt: TGCGCCAGCAGCCCCGGGACTAGCGTAACTTCCTACGAGCAGTACTTC

v_call: TRBV5-4
d_call: .
j_call: TRBJ2-7
clone_size: once
cdr3_aa: CASSFSCQNSYEQYF
cdr3_nt: TGTGCCAGCAGCTTTTCGTGCCAGAACTCCTACGAGCAGTACTTC

v_call: TRBV10-2
d_call: .
j_call: TRBJ2-1
clone_size: .
cdr3_aa: CASRQADNEQFF
cdr3_nt: TGCGCCAGCCGACAGGCCGACAATGAGCAGTTCTTC

v_call: TRBV11-2
d_call: TRBD1
j_call: TRBJ1-4
clone_size: .
cdr3_aa: CASSPGDRVGSNEKLFF
cdr3_nt: TGTGCCAGCAGCCCGGGGGACAGGGTCGGGTCTAACGAAAAACTGTTTTTT

v_call: TRBV4-2
d_call: .
j_call: TRBJ1-5
clone_size: few
cdr3_aa: CASSQGGESNQPQHF
cdr3_nt: TGTGCCAGCAGCCAAGGTGGGGAGAGCAATCAGCCCCAGCATTTT

v_call: TRBV7-9
d_call: .
j_call: TRBJ2-7
clone_size: .
cdr3_aa: CASSYSRSYEQYF
cdr3_nt: TGTGCCAGCAGCTACAGCCGGTCCTACGAGCAGTACTTC

v_call: TRBV6-6
d_call: TRBD1
j_call: TRBJ1-1
clone_size: .
cdr3_aa: CASSYSGQGRSSEALF
cdr3_nt: TGTGCCAGCAGTTACTCGGGACAGGGGCGTAGTAGTGAAGCTCTCTTT

v_call: TRBV25-1
d_call: .
j_call: TRBJ2-7
clone_size: .
cdr3_aa: CASSKGYEQYF
cdr3_nt: TGTGCCAGCAGTAAGGGGTACGAGCAGTACTTC

v_call: TRBV28
d_call: TRBD2
j_call: TRBJ2-1
clone_size: few
cdr3_aa: CASSLWTSGGAKYNEQFF
cdr3_nt: TGTGCCAGCAGTTTATGGACTAGCGGGGGGGCGAAATACAATGAGCAGTTCTTC

v_call: TRBV28
d_call: TRBD2
j_call: TRBJ2-1
clone_size: .
cdr3_aa: CASSFLAGDVNEQFF
cdr3_nt: TGTGCCAGCAGTTTCCTAGCGGGGGATGTAAATGAGCAGTTCTTC

v_call: TRBV19
d_call: .
j_call: TRBJ2-3
clone_size: .
cdr3_aa: CASSIGQGDLGSTQYF
cdr3_nt: TGTGCCAGTAGTATAGGCCAGGGCGATTTAGGGTCTACGCAGTATTTT

v_call: TRBV27
d_call: TRBD1
j_call: TRBJ1-2
clone_size: .
cdr3_aa: CASSLGTGTGDGYTF
cdr3_nt: TGTGCCAGCAGTTTGGGGACCGGGACAGGGGATGGCTACACCTTC

v_call: TRBV27
d_call: .
j_call: TRBJ2-7
clone_size: .
cdr3_aa: CASSFADSYEQYF
cdr3_nt: TGTGCCAGCAGTTTTGCAGACTCCTACGAGCAGTACTTC

v_call: TRBV7-2
d_call: TRBD2
j_call: TRBJ2-3
clone_size: .
cdr3_aa: CASSPRGGGGGDTQYF
cdr3_nt: TGTGCCAGCAGCCCTAGGGGCGGGGGGGGTGGCGATACGCAGTATTTT